This TCR beta chain was recorded in a study of OX40 agonist ivuxolimab in advanced cancers. Data came from immunoSEQ multiplex PCR; TCRdb stores just in-frame clones and leaves some out. The sample shows about 20,000 clones, about 77% of them seen only once. The CDR3 totals 15 residues. V was cut by 5 bases and J by 0 bases, with 14 bases left in between. Per the germline V gene, CDR1 is PRHDT and CDR2 is FYEKMQ (reference sequence). Sequenced material: CD4+ or CD8+ T cells sorted from blood, taken in a trial of the OX40 agonist ivuxolimab. This chain uses TRBV13 with TRBJ2-7, with no clear D. This TCR came from an adult with an advanced solid tumor such as melanoma, head and neck, liver or kidney cancer. CDR3 protein: CASSPFGLTSYEQYF. The CDR3 region has the DNA TGTGCCAGCAGCCCCTTCGGCCTGACCTCCTACGAGCAGTACTTC.